This T cell receptor beta chain was identified in a study of shared clonotypes between healthy human individuals. Findings and limits, study-wide: Sequencing of the sorted subsets was shown by rarefaction to be incomplete despite large depth. It was only blood that was sampled, and tissue repertoires likely differ.

This clone appeared once. Its target is not known. Every subset's genomic DNA went evenly onto several immunoSEQ plates. Replicate PCRs from sorted subsets contained approximately 190 ng DNA, which is 29,000 or so T cell genomes. TCRdb keeps only in-frame clones here, not all; method: immunoSEQ multiplex PCR. There are roughly 1,000,000 clones in the sample; more than 75% occur only once, and roughly 0.65% lies in the top ten. There are 14 residues in the CDR3. The V end was cut by 4 bases, the J end by 3 bases, with 10 bases between. The V gene's germline CDR1 is SGHDT and CDR2 YYEEEE. Sequenced material: memory CD4+ T cells from PBMCs. The subset here: CD45RA-negative fraction. The clonotype originates from a young man in good health. Some clones in this sample may be carry-over from other donors' samples. The chain is built from TRBV5-6 and TRBJ1-4; the D gene is possibly TRBD1 (6 bases). The CDR3, as DNA: TGTGCCAGCAGCACACAGGGACCTAATGAAAAACTGTTTTTT. Translation gives CASSTQGPNEKLFF.